This T cell receptor (beta chain) was recorded in a study of Ad26.COV2.S vaccination and SARS-CoV-2 variants. Germline V gives CDR1 KGHSH, CDR2 LQKENI. The germline V and J ends were trimmed by 5 bases and 1 base, with 14 bases remaining between them. The CDR3 has 15 amino acids. A remark on this clone: Antigen: not known.

Produced via immunoSEQ multiplex PCR; TCRdb's table is partial and in-frame only. This sample carries about 180,000 clones, approximately 88% of them seen once, and the ten largest clones take about 5.5%. Broader study findings: Quantification of TCR breadth and depth may have yielded underestimates of total T cell responses. Comparability of non-spike TCR breadth was observed across vaccine and placebo recipients. Substantial breadth was reportedly displayed by spike-specific CD8+ and CD4+ T cell responses after vaccination. Vaccine recipients posted higher spike-specific TCR breadth than their placebo counterparts.

The J gene is TRBJ1-1, the V gene TRBV18; tentatively, D is TRBD1 (6 bases). The TCR was taken from a human donor who had recovered from COVID-19. The input for sequencing was peripheral blood, taken after recovery from COVID-19. CDR3 residues: CASSVRGVGNTEAFF. CDR3 nucleotides: TGTGCCAGCTCAGTGAGGGGGGTCGGGAACACTGAAGCTTTCTTT.